This TCR beta chain was identified during a study of neurological immune-mediated disorders (dated by TCRdb to the late 2010s). Looking at the study overall: Peripheral blood TCR-beta repertoires from HTLV-I-associated myelopathy (HAM/TSP) patients, multiple sclerosis patients and healthy controls were compared by UMI-based sequencing. The approximately 100 TCR-beta libraries included longitudinal samples, technical triplicates and paired sorted CD4+ and CD8+ T-cell subsets alongside PBMC samples. Longitudinal HAM/TSP and healthy donors had 3 time-points each (3-40 month intervals). Of the approximately 66 subjects in the cohort, some 14 were HAM/TSP patients, some 35 were multiple sclerosis patients, and some 20 were healthy controls. Results and caveats for the whole study, not just this receptor: TCR clonal expansion was highest in HAM/TSP patients and lowest in MS patients, with MS patients falling below even healthy controls. Across subjects, expanded clones never shared an identical CDR3 amino acid sequence, which suggests that the TCR-beta repertoires in every group were private.

This clonotype is regarded as medium-sized (0.01 to 0.1%). Its specific antigen is unknown. No base qualities exist here, and no much larger clone lies one base off it. CDR1 and CDR2, per the germline V gene, are MDHEN and SYDVKM. The CDR3 contains 14 residues, cysteine and phenylalanine counted. Kept here is only the CDR3 DNA, which spans 42 bases and is read in frame from base 1. The germline V and J ends show losses of 3 bases and 10 bases respectively, and no gene match explains 11 bases of the junction. Taken with the paper, the label for time point translates to: longitudinal time-point 1 (baseline). Blood bank volunteers in Maryland, USA served as the healthy controls. Libraries from unsorted PBMCs were made from 2 million PBMCs kept in RNAlater at -80 degrees C until RNA extraction. Peripheral blood was subjected to Ficoll-Hypaque density gradient centrifugation to isolate PBMCs, which were then cryopreserved in liquid nitrogen.

cDNA synthesis used template-switch 5'RACE with a primer carrying a 10-nucleotide random unique molecular identifier tagging each TCR transcript. Every sequencing run yielded over 170 million TCR-beta sequences covering 15-18 subjects. Total RNA was extracted with the RNeasy kit. The KAPA Real-time Library Amplification kit was used to amplify TCR-beta VDJ regions with primers for the TCR constant region and the 5'RACE anchor. A first PCR added sample indexes and Illumina adaptors, after which a second PCR increased the library yield. After purification with Ampure beads, the TCR product of roughly 650 bp was size-selected on a 2% E-gel SizeSelection system. Before pooling, libraries had their quality checked on a Bioanalyzer, their concentration measured with Qubit, and their quantity determined with the Kapa Library Quantification kit. Paired-end 2 x 150 bp sequencing of the libraries was performed on an Illumina HiSeq 2500. To increase sequence diversity, roughly 24-32% phiX was spiked into each library pool. As for the original processing: The quality-filtered reads were processed with the UMI-based MiGEC pipeline, whose error correction step removed more than 80% of the raw TCR sequences. VDJ genes were aligned to IMGT germline references, and clonotypes were defined by unique CDR3 amino acid sequence plus V-J genes. VDJtools evaluated clonal expansion, Shannon diversity and CDR3 relatedness (CalcPairwiseDistances, ClusterSamples); CLCbio workbench built phylogenetic trees. Clones with at least 8 unique UMIs were defined as expanded, with this threshold being based on coefficient-of-variation modelling across technical triplicates. Starting from the raw public reads, TCRdb applied fastp trimming at Q25, assembled clones with MiXCR and retained in-frame beta chains. Rows matching on CDR3 protein sequence are summarized as one entry with the most common DNA and genes. These V and J calls derive from TCRdb rather than the authors' analysis. The sample table lists about 71,000 distinct CDR3 sequences, roughly a tenth of them with a count of one. Around a tenth of the sample is held by the ten biggest clonotypes.

This chain joins TRBV28 to TRBJ1-2; the junction holds 7 bases that match TRBD1. Material: PBMCs. The clonotype comes from a young man in good health. The DNA is TGTGCCAGCAGTTTCTGTTTAGGACAGGCTCTCTACACCTTC. Its protein is CASSFCLGQALYTF.